This T cell receptor (beta chain) was profiled in a study of blood T cell repertoires in COVID-19. Produced via immunoSEQ multiplex PCR; TCRdb's table is partial and in-frame only. This repertoire shows roughly 200,000 clones, over 75% found once; its top ten account for around 6.6%. This clone showed up just a few times. V lost 4 bases to trimming and J lost 1 base, with 8 bases between them. The CDR3 consists of 14 residues. Germline V lookup: CDR1 MNHEY, CDR2 SVGAGI. Sequencing was done on a sample of peripheral blood. The TCR originated in a woman aged 40 to 50 who had recovered from COVID-19. This chain connects TRBV6-5 to TRBJ1-3, with D uncertain. Written as DNA, the CDR3 is TGTGCCAGCAGTTCCCCGGTTTCTGGAAACACCATATATTTT. Its translation: CASSSPVSGNTIYF.